A selection of T cell receptor beta chains follows, all from one sample in a study of shared clonotypes between healthy human individuals. The repertoire was sequenced with immunoSEQ multiplex PCR; TCRdb's copy has only in-frame clones and lacks some. This table has 630,000 or so clones, 98% appearing once. The sequenced sample was naive CD8+ T cells sorted from blood. The receptors originated from a man aged 25 to 40 in good health. CDR3s include the opening cysteine and the closing phenylalanine or tryptophan. A D gene is named only where the DNA matches it firmly. For some rows the clone size is stated as once, few or many, or as a class when expanded; others skip it.

>TRBJ2-7|TRBV27|-|-
TGTGCCAGCAGTTTTGGGGGGCAAGAGCAGTACTTC
CASSFGGQEQYF
>TRBJ2-3|TRBV27|-|TRBD1
TGTGCCAGCAGTTACCGGGACAGGTCCACAGATACGCAGTATTTT
CASSYRDRSTDTQYF
>TRBJ1-5|TRBV7-2|-|-
TGTGCCAGCAGCTTAGTCCTCGCCGCCCGAAGTAGCAATCAGCCCCAGCATTTT
CASSLVLAARSSNQPQHF
>TRBJ2-7|TRBV27|-|-
TGTGCCAGCAGTTCCCAGGGGAATTTGGATGAGCAGTACTTC
CASSSQGNLDEQYF
>TRBJ2-5|TRBV20-1|-|-
TGCAGTGCTAGCGGGAACCAGTACTTC
CSASGNQYF
>TRBJ1-1|TRBV7-9|-|-
TGTGCCAGCAGCTTAGTCAAAGGGGATGGAACTGAAGCTTTCTTT
CASSLVKGDGTEAFF
>TRBJ1-2|TRBV6-6|-|-
TGTGCCAGCAGTTACTCTGTCGGGCTTAACTATGGCTACACCTTC
CASSYSVGLNYGYTF
>TRBJ2-1|TRBV5-8|-|-
TGTGCCAGCAACCTGGGACCGGCTGAGCAGTTCTTC
CASNLGPAEQFF
>TRBJ2-2|TRBV5-6|-|-
TGTGCCAGCAGCTTAAGTCTCGGGGAGCTGTTTTTT
CASSLSLGELFF
>TRBJ1-5|TRBV2|-|-
TGTGCCAGCAGCAGGGGCAATCAGCCCCAGCATTTT
CASSRGNQPQHF
>TRBJ2-7|TRBV14|-|TRBD1
TGTGCCAGCAGCCAAGGTCCTGCCGGGACAGGCGATTCCATTTGGGAGCAGTACTTC
CASSQGPAGTGDSIWEQYF
>TRBJ2-5|TRBV5-6|-|-
TGTGCCAGCAGCTTTATGACAGAGACCCAGTACTTC
CASSFMTETQYF
>TRBJ2-3|TRBV19|-|TRBD2
TGTGCCAGTAGTGACCCGCTAGCGGGACGGGCAGATACGCAGTATTTT
CASSDPLAGRADTQYF
>TRBJ2-7|TRBV9|-|-
TGTGCCAGCAGCGGGGGGACGGACAGCTCCTACGAGCAGTACTTC
CASSGGTDSSYEQYF
>TRBJ2-7|TRBV28|-|TRBD2
TGTGCCAGCAGTCATCGGGAGGGCCCTGGCGAGCAGTACTTC
CASSHREGPGEQYF
>TRBJ2-5|TRBV14|once|-
TGTGCCAGCAGCCAAAGGGGTTGGGGCGTAAAAGAGACCCAGTACTTC
CASSQRGWGVKETQYF